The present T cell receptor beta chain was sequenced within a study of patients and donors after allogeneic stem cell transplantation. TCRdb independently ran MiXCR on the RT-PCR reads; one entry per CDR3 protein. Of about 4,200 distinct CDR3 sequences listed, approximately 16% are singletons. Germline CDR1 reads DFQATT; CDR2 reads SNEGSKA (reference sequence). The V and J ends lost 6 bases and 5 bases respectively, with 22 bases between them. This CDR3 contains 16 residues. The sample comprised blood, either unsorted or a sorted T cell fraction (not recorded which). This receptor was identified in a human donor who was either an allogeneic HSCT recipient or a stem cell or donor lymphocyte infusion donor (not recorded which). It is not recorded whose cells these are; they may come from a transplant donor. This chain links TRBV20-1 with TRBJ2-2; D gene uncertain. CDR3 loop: CSAHPPGPEDTGELFF. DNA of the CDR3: TGCAGTGCCCACCCCCCGGGCCCCGAGGATACCGGGGAGCTGTTTTTT.